The 10 T cell receptor beta chains listed next were all sequenced from one sample in a study of control samples from healthy donors and cancer patients. The protocol was immunoSEQ multiplex PCR, while the TCRdb copy is restricted to in-frame clones and leaves out a portion. The sample consists of tens of thousands of clones, 85% of them appearing once. The sequenced sample was blood. These receptors were obtained from a man aged 30-40 years in good health.

The chain employs TRBV19 and TRBJ1-5; 11 bases are shared with TRBD1. Germline V gives CDR1 LNHDA, CDR2 SQIVND (reference sequence). J lost 7 bases, V lost 4 bases, and 15 bases had no gene match. The CDR3 is made up of 18 amino acids. CDR3 bases: TGTGCCAGTAGTACGTCTTACCCCGGGACAGGGGGAGGACAGCCCCAGCATTTT. Encoded protein: CASSTSYPGTGGGQPQHF.

This sequence joins TRBV12-3 or TRBV12-4 and TRBJ1-2; D call uncertain. Deletions cut 3 bases from V and 5 bases from J, with 4 bases between. The CDR3 is 11 amino acids. Here the CDR3 DNA reads TGTGCCAGCAGTTTTGGTTATGGCTACACCTTC. Residues: CASSFGYGYTF.

The chain carries TRBV6-5 and TRBJ2-1; 8 bases line up with TRBD2. CDR1 is MNHEY, CDR2 SVGAGI, per germline. Trimming at V came to 4 bases and at J to 7 bases, leaving 9 bases not matched to a gene. The CDR3 consists of 15 residues. The DNA of the CDR3 is TGTGCCAGCAGTTCCACGGGGGGGCTATGGAATGAGCAGTTCTTC. Amino acid sequence: CASSSTGGLWNEQFF.

This chain joins TRBV7-2 and TRBJ1-2; D is unresolved. Deletions cut 3 bases from V and 4 bases from J, with 12 bases between. This CDR3 region has 14 residues. Germline lookup yields CDR1 SGHTA and CDR2 FQGNSA. As DNA, the CDR3 is TGTGCCAGCAGCTTTGTGGCAGTGGGCTATGGCTACACCTTC. Residues: CASSFVAVGYGYTF. Supplemented by reference TRBV7-2 and TRBJ1-2, the full variable domain reads GAGVSQSPSNKVTEKGKDVELRCDPISGHTALYWYRQSLGQGLEFLIYFQGNSAPDKSGLPSDRFSAERTGGSVSTLTIQRTQQEDSAVYLCASSFVAVGYGYTFGSGTRLTVV.

The CDR3 here is CASSFGVSRTDTQYF. CDR3 DNA sequence: TGTGCCAGCAGCTTCGGCGTTTCGCGTACAGATACGCAGTATTTT. V usage is TRBV5-6 and J usage is TRBJ2-3; D remains unclear. The germline CDR1 and CDR2 sequences are SGHDT and YYEEEE. The V end lost 2 bases, the J end lost 3 bases, and 13 bases lay between the germline ends. The CDR3 extends over 15 amino acids.

DNA of the CDR3: TGTGCCAGCAGCACCGGGACAACAGATACGCAGTATTTT. Translating gives CASSTGTTDTQYF. This chain uses TRBV12-3 or TRBV12-4 with TRBJ2-3; weak D call: TRBD1 (6 bases). This CDR3 has 13 amino acids. V lost 6 bases and J 3 bases, leaving 10 bases between the germline ends.

This clone has only a few counts. The chain combines TRBV28 with TRBJ1-6; a weak D match, TRBD1 (6 bases). V was clipped by 6 bases and J by 7 bases, with 16 bases between them. The CDR3 consists of 15 residues. Per the germline V gene, CDR1 is MDHEN and CDR2 is SYDVKM. CDR3 in amino acids: CASSPTGTKNSPLHF. CDR3 DNA: TGTGCCAGCAGCCCAACCGGGACAAAGAATTCACCCCTCCACTTT.

This chain uses TRBV6-5 with TRBJ1-1; the D is unclear. Germline V lookup: CDR1 MNHEY, CDR2 SVGAGI. The V end was cut by 8 bases, the J end by 0 bases, with 7 bases between. CDR3 size: 12 residues. CDR3 nucleotides: TGTGCCAGCGTCCGGTTGAACACTGAAGCTTTCTTT. Translating it yields CASVRLNTEAFF.

This clone turned up a few times. V is TRBV30 and J is TRBJ2-1, with 14 nucleotides matching TRBD2. This CDR3 has 19 amino acids. Germline assignment: CDR1 GTSNPN and CDR2 SVGIG (reference sequence). With V trimmed by 0 bases and J by 4 bases, 11 bases remained unmatched. CDR3 protein: CAWSVKYSGLAGGYNEQFF. In DNA, the CDR3 is TGTGCCTGGAGTGTTAAATACTCTGGACTAGCGGGGGGTTACAATGAGCAGTTCTTC. Using reference TRBV30 and TRBJ2-1 for the parts outside the CDR3, the full variable domain is SQTIHQWPATLVQPVGSPLSLECTVEGTSNPNLYWYRQAAGRGLQLLFYSVGIGQISSEVPQNLSASRPQDRQFILSSKKLLLSDSGFYLCAWSVKYSGLAGGYNEQFFGPGTRLTVL.

The chain couples TRBV5-1 to TRBJ2-1; D gene ambiguous. Between the trimmed V and J ends, which lost 0 bases and 5 bases, there was a span of 18 bases. The CDR3 totals 17 residues. In germline, CDR1 is SGHRS, CDR2 YFSETQ. The CDR3 reads CASSLGVFGSDNNEQFF. In nucleotides, the CDR3 is TGCGCCAGCAGCTTGGGGGTCTTTGGATCGGATAACAATGAGCAGTTCTTC.